These T cell receptor beta chains were read from a single sample in a study of spatial heterogeneity in lung cancer. Each CDR3 protein is one row after TCRdb ran MiXCR on the 5' RACE reads. The sample has tens of thousands of distinct CDR3 sequences; approximately 19% are singletons. The source was PBMCs, collected at follow-up. Every receptor here comes from a male donor with early-stage non-small cell lung cancer. Each CDR3 is given with its conserved first and last residue. The D gene is left open where the match is weak. Clone size, where shown, is once, few, many, or a class for clones that have expanded.

>NA|TRBJ1-3|TRBV20-1|NA
CSARTLELNTIYF
TGCAGTGCTAGAACACTGGAGCTAAACACCATATATTTT
>few|TRBJ1-6|TRBV6-5|NA
CASSLGGAANSPLHF
TGTGCCAGCAGTTTAGGAGGGGCGGCTAATTCACCCCTCCACTTT
>NA|TRBJ2-3|TRBV29-1|NA
CSVTGSTDTQYF
TGCAGCGTTACAGGCTCCACAGATACGCAGTATTTT
>NA|TRBJ2-3|TRBV7-7|NA
CVSSLSVRVSDTQYF
TGTGTCAGCAGCTTAAGTGTCCGGGTCTCAGATACGCAGTATTTT
>NA|TRBJ1-1|TRBV14|NA
CASSLPPFASAFF
TGTGCCAGCAGCCTTCCCCCTTTTGCTTCCGCTTTCTTT
>NA|TRBJ2-7|TRBV18|TRBD2
CASSPGTRLREQYF
TGTGCCAGCTCACCCGGGACTAGACTTAGAGAGCAGTACTTC
>many|TRBJ1-1|TRBV7-2|NA
CASSLGWANTEAFF
TGTGCCAGCAGCTTAGGGTGGGCGAACACTGAAGCTTTCTTT
>NA|TRBJ2-7|TRBV7-2|NA
CASSNGLWSSYEQYF
TGTGCCAGCAGCAACGGACTCTGGAGCTCCTACGAGCAGTACTTC
>once|TRBJ2-2|TRBV18|NA
CASSPQDQPSTGELFF
TGTGCCAGCTCACCACAAGACCAACCATCAACCGGGGAGCTGTTTTTT
>few|TRBJ1-1|TRBV12-3/TRBV12-4|TRBD1
CASSDRQGLYTEAFF
TGTGCCAGCAGCGATCGACAGGGATTATACACTGAAGCTTTCTTT
>few|TRBJ1-1|TRBV5-1|NA
CASSKRTTQNTEAFF
TGCGCCAGCAGCAAACGTACAACACAGAACACTGAAGCTTTCTTT
>few|TRBJ2-1|TRBV18|TRBD2
CATVSGGTQGSYNEQFF
TGTGCCACCGTATCGGGGGGGACGCAAGGGTCCTACAATGAGCAGTTCTTC
>many|TRBJ1-1|TRBV5-1|NA
CASSLGQGMNTEAFF
TGCGCCAGCAGCTTGGGTCAGGGTATGAACACTGAAGCTTTCTTT
>many|TRBJ1-5|TRBV19|TRBD1
CASNLQGASNQPQHF
TGTGCCAGTAACCTCCAGGGGGCGAGCAATCAGCCCCAGCATTTT
>medium-sized|TRBJ2-5|TRBV6-5|NA
CASSWEGQQETQYF
TGTGCCAGCAGTTGGGAGGGACAGCAAGAGACCCAGTACTTC
>NA|TRBJ2-7|TRBV12-3/TRBV12-4|TRBD2
CASGSGGFYEQYF
TGTGCCTCGGGGAGCGGGGGGTTTTACGAGCAGTACTTC
>few|TRBJ2-5|TRBV11-2|TRBD1
CASSSDRAVETQYF
TGTGCCAGCAGCTCGGACAGGGCGGTGGAGACCCAGTACTTC
>NA|TRBJ2-3|TRBV12-3/TRBV12-4|NA
CASSLGEGRTISTDTQYF
TGTGCCAGCAGCCTTGGAGAGGGGCGGACGATTAGCACAGATACGCAGTATTTT
>few|TRBJ1-2|TRBV20-1|NA
CSAYTRDTNYGYTF
TGCAGTGCTTACACCCGGGACACTAACTATGGCTACACCTTC
>few|TRBJ2-3|TRBV2|TRBD2
CASVNSGSGADTQYF
TGTGCCAGCGTCAATAGCGGGAGTGGCGCAGATACGCAGTATTTT
>NA|TRBJ2-1|TRBV19|NA
CASSAPTRGYNEQFF
TGTGCCAGTAGTGCCCCGACAAGGGGCTACAATGAGCAGTTCTTC
>NA|TRBJ1-1|TRBV5-1|NA
CASSLDGYTEAFF
TGCGCCAGCAGCTTGGACGGATACACTGAAGCTTTCTTT
>NA|TRBJ1-1|TRBV11-2|NA
CASSSPDRNTEAFF
TGTGCCAGCAGCTCACCTGACAGGAACACTGAAGCTTTCTTT
>NA|TRBJ1-6|TRBV7-2|NA
CASTIPLTQYNSPLHF
TGTGCCAGCACCATACCGCTGACCCAATATAATTCACCCCTCCACTTT
>NA|TRBJ2-4|TRBV7-9|NA
CASSLAGGVTKNIQYF
TGTGCCAGCAGCTTAGCGGGGGGAGTCACCAAAAACATTCAGTACTTC
>few|TRBJ1-2|TRBV5-8|NA
CASSKGPSYGYTF
TGTGCCAGCAGCAAGGGCCCAAGCTATGGCTACACCTTC
>NA|TRBJ1-6|TRBV6-1|TRBD1
CASLRDRGNSPLHF
TGTGCCAGTCTCCGGGACAGGGGTAATTCACCCCTCCACTTT